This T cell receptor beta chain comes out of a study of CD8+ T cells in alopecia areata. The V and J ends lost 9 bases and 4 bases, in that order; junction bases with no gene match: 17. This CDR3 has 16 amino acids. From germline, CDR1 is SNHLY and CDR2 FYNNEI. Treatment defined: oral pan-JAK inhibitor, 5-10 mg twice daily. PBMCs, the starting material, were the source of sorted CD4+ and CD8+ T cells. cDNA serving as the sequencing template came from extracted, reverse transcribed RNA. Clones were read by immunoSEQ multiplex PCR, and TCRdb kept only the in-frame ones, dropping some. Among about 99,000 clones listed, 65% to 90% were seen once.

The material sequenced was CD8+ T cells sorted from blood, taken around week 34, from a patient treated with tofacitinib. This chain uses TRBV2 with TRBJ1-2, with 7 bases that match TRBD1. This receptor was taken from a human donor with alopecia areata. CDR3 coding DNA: TGTGCCAGGATTGGACCCTCTCGACAGGGAAGCTATGGCTACACCTTC. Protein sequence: CARIGPSRQGSYGYTF.